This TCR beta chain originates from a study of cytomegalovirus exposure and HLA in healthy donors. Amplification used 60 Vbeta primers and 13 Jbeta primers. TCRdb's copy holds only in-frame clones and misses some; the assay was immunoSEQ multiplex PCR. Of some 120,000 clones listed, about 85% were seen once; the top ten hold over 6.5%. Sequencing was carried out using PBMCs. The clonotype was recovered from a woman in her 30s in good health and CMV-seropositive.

This chain's CDR3 is CASSSGQGFNTEAFF. CDR3 coding DNA: TGTGCCAGCAGCTCCGGACAGGGCTTTAACACTGAAGCTTTCTTT. The V call is TRBV11-3, the J call TRBJ1-1; 8 bases align to TRBD1. The J segment lost 2 bases and the V segment lost 4 bases, leaving 6 bases of the junction unmatched. Germline loops: CDR1 SGHNT, CDR2 YENEEA. The CDR3 is 15 amino acids.